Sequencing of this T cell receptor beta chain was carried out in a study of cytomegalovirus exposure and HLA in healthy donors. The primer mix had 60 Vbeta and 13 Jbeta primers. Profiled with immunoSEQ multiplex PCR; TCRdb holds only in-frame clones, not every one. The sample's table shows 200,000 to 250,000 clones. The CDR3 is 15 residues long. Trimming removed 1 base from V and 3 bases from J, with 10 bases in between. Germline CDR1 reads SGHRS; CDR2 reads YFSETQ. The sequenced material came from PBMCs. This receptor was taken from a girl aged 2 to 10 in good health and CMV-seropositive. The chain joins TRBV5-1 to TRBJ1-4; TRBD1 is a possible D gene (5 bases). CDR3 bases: TGCGCCAGCAGCTTGTCGACAGCCTCTAATGAAAAACTGTTTTTT. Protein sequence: CASSLSTASNEKLFF.